The 30 T cell receptor beta chains listed next were all sequenced from one sample in a study of prognosis after radiotherapy for stage I lung cancer. The authors amplified TCR beta CDR3 from genomic DNA using two-round multiplex PCR. Round-one PCR had primers specific to each TRBV and TRBJ gene. Using its own MiXCR run on the multiplex PCR reads, TCRdb lists one record per CDR3 protein. The table shows roughly 32,000 distinct CDR3 sequences, with over 40% occurring only once. Sequences were derived from PBMCs, sampled before or after stereotactic body radiation therapy (not recorded which). Receptors originate from a donor aged 50 or older with non-small cell lung cancer.

To note about this clonotype: A much larger clone lies a single base off, so this may be a read error. V gene TRBV11-3 combines with J gene TRBJ1-1, with no clear D. V was clipped by 4 bases and J by 8 bases, with 23 bases between them. The CDR3 length is 16 residues. Germline assignment: CDR1 SGHNT and CDR2 YENEEA. CDR3 in DNA: TGTGCCAGCAGCTCCCGACCTTCCCCCTCTTGGGAGGAAGCTTTCTTT. Protein sequence: CASSSRPSPSWEEAFF. The whole variable domain, remainder taken from reference TRBV11-3 and TRBJ1-1, is EAGVVQSPRYKIIEKKQPVAFWCNPISGHNTLYWYLQNLGQGPELLIRYENEEAVDDSQLPKDRFSAERLKGVDSTLKIQPAELGDSAVYLCASSSRPSPSWEEAFFGQGTRLTVV.

Comments on this clonotype: It is likely a read error, because the conserved phenylalanine at the end of the CDR3 is missing. The V gene is TRBV2, the J gene TRBJ1-2, with 7 bases that match TRBD1. Germline CDR1 is SNHLY and CDR2 is FYNNEI. This CDR3 has 15 amino acids. The DNA for the CDR3 is TGTGCCAGAAGTGAACCCCCAGGGGGGGACTATGGCTACACCTTA. Its translation: CARSEPPGGDYGYTL.

With respect to this clonotype: This likely stems from a read error, as it lies one base from a far larger clone. The chain recombines TRBV6-4 with TRBJ2-3, with D perhaps TRBD2 (5 bases). CDR3 length: 16 residues. The V gene's germline CDR1 is MRHNA and CDR2 SNTAGT. The CDR3 loop reads CSSSYGVAVGLDTQYF. The DNA of the CDR3 is TGTTCCAGCAGTTATGGTGTGGCGGTAGGACTAGATACGCAGTATTTT.

This chain connects TRBV9 to TRBJ2-3; TRBD1 is a possible D gene (5 bases). Germline V gene sequence: CDR1 SGDLS, CDR2 YYNGEE. Trimming pared 0 bases from V and 4 bases from J, leaving 12 bases between. The CDR3 has 15 amino acids. CDR3 residues: CASSVEAQVADTQYF. For the CDR3, the DNA is TGTGCCAGCAGCGTAGAGGCACAGGTGGCAGATACGCAGTATTTT.

As for this clonotype: A far larger clone is one nucleotide away, so this likely arose from a read error. The chain is built from TRBV11-3 and TRBJ2-2; D gene ambiguous. Germline lookup yields CDR1 SGHNT and CDR2 YENEEA. V was pared by 3 bases and J by 6 bases, with 2 bases between. The CDR3 is 11 residues long. As DNA, the CDR3 is TGTGCCAGCAGCTTCCCCGGGGAGCTGTTTTTT. Encoded protein: CASSFPGELFF. The variable domain in full, with the rest retrieved from reference TRBV11-3 and TRBJ2-2, is EAGVVQSPRYKIIEKKQPVAFWCNPISGHNTLYWYLQNLGQGPELLIRYENEEAVDDSQLPKDRFSAERLKGVDSTLKIQPAELGDSAVYLCASSFPGELFFGEGSRLTVL.

This clonotype was seen repeatedly, ten times or more. The chain couples TRBV20-1 to TRBJ1-5; 7 bases are a match to TRBD1. The CDR3 consists of 15 residues. Trimming at V came to 1 base and at J to 0 bases, leaving 3 bases not matched to a gene. In germline, CDR1 is DFQATT, CDR2 SNEGSKA (reference sequence). CDR3 in amino acids: CSARGDRVSNQPQHF. The DNA for the CDR3 is TGCAGTGCTAGAGGTGACAGGGTTAGCAATCAGCCCCAGCATTTT.

On this clonotype: Since a far larger clone is one base different, this is likely a read error. The chain couples TRBV6-1 to TRBJ2-5; 7 bases are shared with TRBD1. The J call is in doubt because the DNA end fits TRBJ2-1 better. The CDR3 loop spans 18 amino acids. CDR1 MNHNS and CDR2 SASEGT come from the germline V gene. The DNA for the CDR3 is TGTGCCAGCAGTGAAGCGCTTATGGGGACAGTGGGCCGCAATGAGCAGTTCTTC. Protein sequence: CASSEALMGTVGRNEQFF.

This chain uses TRBV28 with TRBJ2-3; D unclear. Trimming stripped 9 bases from V and 2 bases from J, with 12 bases between. Germline CDR1 reads MDHEN; CDR2 reads SYDVKM. The CDR3 is made up of 13 amino acids. Written as DNA, the CDR3 is TGTGCCAGTATCGTTTCGTTCACAGATACGCAGTATTTT. It codes for CASIVSFTDTQYF.

This clonotype has a count of ten or more. CDR3 sequence (DNA): TGTGCCAGCGTCAAGGTGGCGGGAGCGGGGGAGACCCAGTACTTC. Its protein product is CASVKVAGAGETQYF. The chain recombines TRBV6-1 with TRBJ2-5, with TRBD2 identical over 7 bases. J lost 5 bases, V lost 8 bases, and 14 bases had no gene match. The CDR3 covers 15 residues. Germline V lookup: CDR1 MNHNS, CDR2 SASEGT.

Many counts were recorded for this clonotype. The J gene is TRBJ1-4, the V gene TRBV28; 8 bases line up with TRBD1. The germline gives CDR1 MDHEN, CDR2 SYDVKM. Trimming took 5 bases from V and 2 from J; bases not matched to a gene: 4. The CDR3 is made up of 15 amino acids. CDR3 nucleotide sequence: TGTGCCAGCAGTCCTACAGGGGGGACTAATGAAAAACTGTTTTTT. It encodes CASSPTGGTNEKLFF.

The table lists this clonotype with many counts. This chain connects TRBV19 to TRBJ2-7, with D possibly being TRBD2 (5 bases). The ends were cut back, 6 bases at V and 5 bases at J, with 23 bases in the middle. Germline V lookup: CDR1 LNHDA, CDR2 SQIVND (reference sequence). The CDR3 runs 16 residues. CDR3 residues: CASSLTAGSVAHEQYF. CDR3 coding DNA: TGTGCCAGTAGCCTAACGGCGGGCAGTGTGGCCCACGAGCAGTACTTC. The full variable domain, its missing parts supplied by reference TRBV19 and TRBJ2-7, is DGGITQSPKYLFRKEGQNVTLSCEQNLNHDAMYWYRQDPGQGLRLIYYSQIVNDFQKGDIAEGYSVSREKKESFPLTVTSAQKNPTAFYLCASSLTAGSVAHEQYFGPGTRLTVT.

The chain employs TRBV6-1 and TRBJ1-1, with a tentative D call TRBD1 (6 bases). The germline gives CDR1 MNHNS, CDR2 SASEGT. Trimming cost V 5 bases and J 1 base, with 14 bases left between them. This CDR3 has 15 amino acids. CDR3 DNA: TGTGCCAGCAGTCTAACGGACAGACAGAACACTGAAGCTTTCTTT. The encoded protein is CASSLTDRQNTEAFF.

This clonotype was detected ten times or more. The junction differs from germline at one of its ends, possibly a read error. The chain joins TRBV6-2 or TRBV6-3 to TRBJ1-4; no clear D gene. From germline, CDR1 is MNHEY and CDR2 SVGEGT. The CDR3 runs to 13 residues. In nucleotides, the CDR3 is TGTGCCAGCAGGACCTATGAGGATGAAAAACTGTCTTTT. Residues: CASRTYEDEKLSF.

This clonotype is medium-sized. The V gene is TRBV20-1, the J gene TRBJ2-7; 7 bases are shared with TRBD2. After removal of 4 bases from V and 6 bases from J, the junction contained 9 bases not matched to a gene. Germline CDR1 DFQATT, CDR2 SNEGSKA (reference sequence). The CDR3 loop spans 13 amino acids. The CDR3: CSATGTINPEQYF. CDR3 coding DNA: TGCAGTGCTACCGGGACTATCAACCCCGAGCAGTACTTC.

CDR3 region: CASIWTGLHGELFF. For the CDR3, the DNA is TGTGCCAGCATATGGACAGGTCTTCACGGGGAGCTGTTTTTT. The chain recombines TRBV6-1 with TRBJ2-2, with 7 bases fitting TRBD1. The length of the CDR3 is 14 residues. The germline CDR1 and CDR2 sequences are MNHNS and SASEGT. V was pared by 7 bases and J by 7 bases, with 9 bases of the junction left unmatched.

In the case of this clonotype: A far larger clone is one nucleotide away, so this likely arose from a read error. The chain employs TRBV6-5 and TRBJ2-2; maybe TRBD1 (6 bases). In germline, CDR1 is MNHEY, CDR2 SVGAGI. This CDR3 contains 15 residues. V lost 7 bases and J lost 1, with 13 bases in between. The CDR3 DNA reads as TGTGCCAGCATGGTTCCGGGACAGAACACCGGGGAGCTGTTTTTT. Protein: CASMVPGQNTGELFF.

The gene calls are TRBV6-2 or TRBV6-3 and TRBJ2-1, with D unclear. The length of the CDR3 is 14 residues. CDR1 is MNHEY, CDR2 SVGEGT, per germline. V lost 8 bases and J lost 6, with 17 bases in between. The CDR3 region has the DNA TGTGCCAGCGTCGGTCTAAGGGTTAGCAATGAGCAGTTCTTC. This encodes CASVGLRVSNEQFF.

Judged by abundance, this clonotype is medium-sized. The rearrangement joins TRBV12-3 or TRBV12-4 to TRBJ2-7; 10 nucleotides match TRBD2. The V segment lost 5 bases and the J segment 6 bases; nucleotides outside the gene matches: 13. The CDR3 consists of 16 residues. In DNA form, the CDR3 reads TGTGCCAGCAGTAGGACTAGCGGCCCCTCCGTGCTCGAGCAGTACTTC. Encoded protein: CASSRTSGPSVLEQYF.

The chain combines TRBV6-1 with TRBJ1-2; a possible D gene is TRBD1 (6 bases). Germline V gives CDR1 MNHNS, CDR2 SASEGT. The CDR3 extends over 13 amino acids. The V gene lost 6 bases and the J gene lost 4 bases, with 12 bases spanning the gap. The CDR3 DNA sequence: TGTGCCAGCAGAGGACAGTCTTCCTATGGCTACACCTTC. Translation gives CASRGQSSYGYTF.

In this sample, this clonotype turned up many times. This chain joins TRBV6-2 or TRBV6-3 and TRBJ2-3; TRBD2 matches 8 bases. Germline loops: CDR1 MNHEY, CDR2 SVGEGT. This CDR3 region has 13 residues. With 0 bases clipped from V and 13 bases from J, the junction kept 6 bases outside the gene matches. CDR3 coding DNA: TGTGCCAGCAGTTACTCTTCCCGGGGGGGCGAGTATTTT. Its translation is CASSYSSRGGEYF.

A note on this clonotype: Given a much more abundant clone one base away, this may be a read error. As DNA, the CDR3 is TGTGCCAGCAGTGAGGGGGACATGGCGCTAACTAATGAAAAACTGTTTTTT. Translation: CASSEGDMALTNEKLFF. This rearrangement joins TRBV25-1 to TRBJ1-4, with D perhaps TRBD1 (6 bases). V dropped 3 bases and J dropped 1 base, with 15 bases sitting between them. This CDR3 spans 17 amino acids. Germline-derived CDR1 and CDR2 are MGHDK and SYGVNS.

This clonotype was observed at least ten times. This chain joins TRBV28 and TRBJ1-5, with 11 bases aligning to TRBD1. Germline trimming cut 3 bases from V and 4 bases from J; bases unmatched to any gene: 5. The CDR3 runs 16 residues. In germline, CDR1 is MDHEN, CDR2 SYDVKM. The CDR3 loop is CASSFGGTGGNQPQHF. The CDR3 DNA is TGTGCCAGCAGTTTCGGCGGGACAGGGGGTAATCAGCCCCAGCATTTT.

This clonotype was counted many times. At one end, the junction sequence differs from germline, possibly due to a read error. V gene TRBV20-1 combines with J gene TRBJ2-1; D is perhaps TRBD1 (5 bases). Germline-derived CDR1 and CDR2 are DFQATT and SNEGSKA (reference sequence). The CDR3 totals 12 residues. This CDR3 is CSAGDSYNEQFF. CDR3 bases: TGCAGTGCTGGAGACAGCTACAATGAGCAGTTCTTC.

About this clonotype itself: The final CDR3 position lacks the conserved phenylalanine or tryptophan, pointing to a likely read error. This chain uses TRBV20-1 with TRBJ1-1; D unresolved. CDR1 DFQATT and CDR2 SNEGSKA come from the germline V gene (reference sequence). With 3 bases removed from V and 3 bases from J, the gap between germline ends came to 17 bases. The CDR3 spans 15 residues. The DNA of the CDR3 is TGCAGTGCTAGGGATGGTGGGCGCGGGTACACTGAAGCTTTCCTT. Protein product: CSARDGGRGYTEAFL.

The chain is built from TRBV6-2 or TRBV6-3 and TRBJ1-2, with TRBD1 as a possible D gene (6 bases). There are 15 residues in the CDR3. Per the germline V gene, CDR1 is MNHEY and CDR2 is SVGEGT. V was cut by 5 bases and J by 4 bases, with 17 bases left in between. CDR3 sequence reads: CASSNLNRVLYGYTF. Here the CDR3 DNA reads TGTGCCAGCAGTAACCTAAACAGGGTACTCTATGGCTACACCTTC.

Within the sample, this clonotype is medium-sized (0.01 to 0.1%). The chain carries TRBV6-5 and TRBJ2-7, with a tentative D call TRBD2 (6 bases). V was cut by 5 bases and J by 3 bases, with 26 bases left in between. CDR3 length: 18 residues. Germline CDR1 and CDR2: MNHEY and SVGAGI. The CDR3 here is CASSIFRRGPTGVYEQYF. CDR3 nucleotide sequence: TGTGCCAGCAGTATCTTCCGGAGGGGACCGACGGGGGTCTACGAGCAGTACTTC.

A single count supports this clonotype. A far larger clone lies a single base away; this is likely a read error. This chain joins TRBV6-9 and TRBJ2-3, with D unresolved. The V end lost 3 bases, the J end lost 13 bases, and 23 bases lay between the germline ends. This CDR3 contains 15 residues. Looked up from germline, CDR1 is MNHGY and CDR2 is SVAAGI. CDR3 DNA sequence: TGTGCCAGCAGTTACTCAATATTAGGTACAGATGCGAAGTATTTT. Its protein product is CASSYSILGTDAKYF.

This clonotype is medium-sized within its sample. The V gene is TRBV6-1, the J gene TRBJ1-6; D gene unclear. The CDR3 extends over 13 amino acids. Between the trimmed V and J ends, which lost 4 bases and 5 bases, there was a span of 6 bases. Looked up from germline, CDR1 is MNHNS and CDR2 is SASEGT. CDR3 sequence (DNA): TGTGCCAGCAGTGCCTCAAATAATTCACCCCTCCACTTT. This codes for CASSASNNSPLHF.

This clonotype was observed at least ten times. This chain links TRBV6-1 with TRBJ1-1, with 7 positions matching TRBD1. With V trimmed by 3 bases and J by 4 bases, 2 bases remained unmatched. Germline CDR1 is MNHNS and CDR2 is SASEGT. This CDR3 comprises 13 residues. DNA of the CDR3: TGTGCCAGCAGTGACAGGGGGGGCACTGAAGCTTTCTTT. This translates into CASSDRGGTEAFF.

This chain uses TRBV11-2 with TRBJ2-5; D might be TRBD1 (6 bases). This CDR3 region has 13 residues. Trimming took off 5 bases at V and 5 bases at J, with 12 bases between the two ends. Germline V lookup: CDR1 SGHAT, CDR2 FQNNGV. This chain's CDR3 is CASSEDRPETQYF. CDR3 DNA: TGTGCCAGCAGCGAAGACAGGCCGGAGACCCAGTACTTC.